Following are 20 T cell receptor beta chains from one sample sequenced in a study of post-analysis software for immune sequencing data. Unique molecular identifiers were built into the TCR beta cDNA libraries. TCRdb reprocessed the PCR reads with MiXCR, giving one entry per CDR3 protein. The sample contains 650,000 to 850,000 distinct CDR3 sequences, around 50% of which appear only once. Their antigens are not known. Study-level findings and limits: Controls showed lower frequencies than patients for roughly five TRBV segments, and TRBV5-6, TRBV5-1 and TRBV20-1 were among these.

Sequenced input: blood. The source is a girl between 5 and 17 years old with multiple sclerosis.

The CDR3 region has the DNA TGCAGCGTTGAAGGCCGAACAGGGGTCCAGGTCAAAGCTTTCTTT. Translated: CSVEGRTGVQVKAFF. The gene calls are TRBV29-1 and TRBJ1-1; 7 bases fit TRBD1. Germline CDR1 and CDR2: SQVTM and ANQGSEA. The CDR3 consists of 15 residues. Trimming took 1 base from V and 9 from J; bases not matched to a gene: 14.

J is TRBJ2-7 and V is TRBV20-1; no clear D gene. This CDR3 has 14 amino acids. V was trimmed by 6 bases and J by 2 bases, leaving 17 bases between them. Germline CDR1 DFQATT, CDR2 SNEGSKA (reference sequence). The CDR3 nucleotides are TGCAGTGCCACGCCCGGCAACGCGGCCTACGAGCAGTACTTC. It translates to CSATPGNAAYEQYF.

The V call is TRBV10-3, the J call TRBJ2-1; D uncertain. Germline CDR1 ENHRY, CDR2 SYGVKD. CDR3 length: 11 residues. Trimming removed 5 bases from V and 4 bases from J, with 3 bases in between. The CDR3 reads CAISRYNEQFF. CDR3 DNA: TGTGCCATCAGTCGATACAATGAGCAGTTCTTC.

This clonotype has more than one count but fewer than ten. V usage is TRBV10-3 and J usage is TRBJ2-7; 8 bases fit TRBD2. This CDR3 is 20 amino acids long. Trimming removed 4 bases from V and 1 base from J; junction bases left unmatched: 21. Germline loops: CDR1 ENHRY, CDR2 SYGVKD. The CDR3 region is CAISALERESWVGLSYEQYF. For the CDR3, the DNA is TGTGCCATCAGTGCCCTGGAGCGGGAGTCATGGGTTGGACTATCCTACGAGCAGTACTTC.

The genes are TRBV12-3 or TRBV12-4 and TRBJ2-1; D possibly corresponds to TRBD2 (6 bases). The length of the CDR3 is 16 residues. Trimming took off 3 bases at V and 0 bases at J, with 12 bases between the two ends. DNA of the CDR3: TGTGCCAGCAGTTTTTATAAAGCGGGCTCCTACAATGAGCAGTTCTTC. The encoded protein is CASSFYKAGSYNEQFF.

This chain joins TRBV5-1 and TRBJ2-5, with a possible D match to TRBD2 (5 bases). Per the germline V gene, CDR1 is SGHRS and CDR2 is YFSETQ. V lost 2 bases and J 5 bases, leaving 10 bases between the germline ends. The CDR3 has 13 amino acids. The CDR3 protein is CASSLYTGETQYF. The CDR3 DNA is TGCGCCAGCAGCTTATACACGGGGGAGACCCAGTACTTC.

This clonotype has just a few counts. The rearrangement links TRBV7-9 to TRBJ2-7, with D possibly being TRBD2 (6 bases). Trimming took off 4 bases at V and 0 bases at J, with 16 bases between the two ends. Germline values: CDR1 SEHNR, CDR2 FQNEAQ (reference sequence). This CDR3 region has 16 residues. The CDR3 sequence is CASSYPSRRGSYEQYF. As DNA, the CDR3 is TGTGCCAGCAGCTATCCGAGCAGGAGGGGCTCCTACGAGCAGTACTTC.

This clonotype was seen a handful of times. V usage is TRBV5-1 and J usage is TRBJ2-7; 8 bases fit TRBD2. The CDR3 runs 16 residues. Germline trimming cut 1 base from V and 7 bases from J; bases unmatched to any gene: 13. CDR1 is SGHRS, CDR2 YFSETQ, per germline. CDR3 sequence reads: CASSLLAREGPGEQYF. CDR3 DNA: TGCGCCAGCAGCTTGTTGGCCCGGGAGGGCCCGGGAGAGCAGTACTTC. The whole variable domain, filled in from reference TRBV5-1 and TRBJ2-7, reads KAGVTQTPRYLIKTRGQQVTLSCSPISGHRSVSWYQQTPGQGLQFLFEYFSETQRNKGNFPGRFSGRQFSNSRSEMNVSTLELGDSALYLCASSLLAREGPGEQYFGPGTRLTVT.

Concerning this clonotype itself: One end of the junction fails to match germline, which may point to a read error. The chain recombines TRBV7-9 with TRBJ2-5; D is undetermined. The CDR3 runs 13 residues. Looked up from germline, CDR1 is SEHNR and CDR2 is FQNEAQ (reference sequence). The DNA of the CDR3 is TGCGCCAGCAGCTTGCGCCTGGGAGAGACCCAGTACTTC. Translation gives CASSLRLGETQYF.

The chain joins TRBV5-1 to TRBJ2-5; 7 bases are shared with TRBD1. CDR3 size: 13 residues. The germline V gene has CDR1 SGHRS and CDR2 YFSETQ. After removal of 9 bases from V and 2 bases from J, the junction contained 7 bases not matched to a gene. The CDR3 DNA follows: TGCGCCAACAGTGTGGGACAGCAAGAGACCCAGTACTTC. This codes for CANSVGQQETQYF.

This chain uses TRBV20-1 with TRBJ2-7; 9 bases match TRBD1. The CDR3 spans 14 residues. CDR1 and CDR2 (germline): DFQATT, SNEGSKA (reference sequence). Trimming cost V 2 bases and J 5 bases; bases outside gene matches: 7. CDR3 region: CSARTGTGSNEQYF. The CDR3 DNA reads TGCAGTGCTAGAACTGGGACAGGGAGTAACGAGCAGTACTTC.

This clonotype showed up just a few times. The gene calls are TRBV4-1 and TRBJ2-5; TRBD2 is a possible D gene (6 bases). CDR3 length: 20 residues. Trimming pared 2 bases from V and 2 bases from J, leaving 27 bases between. CDR1 and CDR2 (germline): MGHRA, YSYEKL. CDR3 nucleotides: TGCGCCAGCAGCCAAAGTGTGTCTCGGGGGTTGCGGGAAAGGCAAGAGACCCAGTACTTC. Protein: CASSQSVSRGLRERQETQYF.

The V and J genes are TRBV7-3 and TRBJ2-3; D possibly matches TRBD1 or TRBD2 (5 bases each). With 5 bases removed from V and 1 base from J, the gap between germline ends came to 16 bases. Germline V gene data show CDR1 as SGHTA and CDR2 as FQGTGA. There are 16 residues in the CDR3. In nucleotides, the CDR3 is TGTGCCAGCAGCCCGCGGCCAGGGCGGGGCACAGATACGCAGTATTTT. This translates into CASSPRPGRGTDTQYF.

This clonotype occurred a few times. The chain couples TRBV5-1 to TRBJ2-7; the match to TRBD1 covers 11 bases. The CDR3 runs 16 residues. Germline V CDR1 and CDR2: SGHRS, YFSETQ. V trimming: 4 bases; J trimming: 4 bases; junction bases outside the gene matches: 10. The CDR3 coding sequence is TGCGCCAGCAGCCGAAATTGGGACAGGGGGAATTACGAGCAGTACTTC. It yields the protein CASSRNWDRGNYEQYF.

This sequence joins TRBV4-1 and TRBJ2-5; D possibly corresponds to TRBD1 (6 bases). V lost 2 bases, J lost 2 bases, and 12 bases lay in between. CDR1 MGHRA and CDR2 YSYEKL come from the germline V gene. CDR3 length equals 15 residues. This CDR3 is CASSQRQEIQETQYF. Here the CDR3 DNA reads TGCGCCAGCAGCCAACGACAGGAGATACAAGAGACCCAGTACTTC.

The sample holds one count of this clonotype. Germline is not matched at one junction end, which may reflect a read error. The chain joins TRBV2 to TRBJ1-2; 7 bases map to TRBD1. The CDR3 contains 15 residues. CDR1 and CDR2 (germline): SNHLY, FYNNEI. The CDR3: CASSQSTGSTYGHTF. The CDR3 DNA reads TGTGCCAGCAGTCAGTCGACAGGGTCGACCTATGGCCACACCTTC.

Only a few counts were recorded for this clonotype. This chain links TRBV7-9 with TRBJ2-7, with D possibly matching TRBD2 (5 bases). Trimming pared 4 bases from V and 3 bases from J, leaving 25 bases between. Germline V gene lookup returns CDR1 SEHNR and CDR2 FQNEAQ (reference sequence). The CDR3 is 18 amino acids. CDR3 protein: CASSYGPHGIPGLYEQYF. The CDR3, as DNA: TGTGCCAGCAGCTACGGTCCGCACGGGATCCCGGGTCTCTACGAGCAGTACTTC. The full variable domain, with the rest looked up from reference TRBV7-9 and TRBJ2-7, is DTGVSQNPRHKITKRGQNVTFRCDPISEHNRLYWYRQTLGQGPEFLTYFQNEAQLEKSRLLSDRFSAERPKGSFSTLEIQRTEQGDSAMYLCASSYGPHGIPGLYEQYFGPGTRLTVT.

This clonotype turned up a few times. V is TRBV7-8 and J is TRBJ2-1, with 14 nucleotides matching TRBD2. The CDR3 covers 18 residues. The V gene end was trimmed by 5 bases and the J gene end by 0 bases; junction bases not matched to a gene: 6. The V gene's germline CDR1 is SGHVS and CDR2 FQNEAQ. The CDR3 nucleotides are TGTGCCAGCAGCCTGGGACTAGCGGGGGTCCACTCCTACAATGAGCAGTTCTTC. Translated, it gives CASSLGLAGVHSYNEQFF.

The chain is built from TRBV20-1 and TRBJ2-1; possibly TRBD2 for D (5 bases). The V gene's germline CDR1 is DFQATT and CDR2 SNEGSKA (reference sequence). The CDR3 is 14 amino acids. Trimming removed 5 bases at V and 8 bases at J, with 19 bases between. The CDR3, as DNA: TGCAGTGCTCCACGTGGGGAGCGAATGGATGAGCAGTTCTTC. As protein: CSAPRGERMDEQFF.

The genes are TRBV7-8 and TRBJ2-7; perhaps TRBD1 as D (6 bases). With 5 bases removed from V and 1 base from J, the gap between germline ends came to 18 bases. Germline assignment: CDR1 SGHVS and CDR2 FQNEAQ. This CDR3 is 16 amino acids long. CDR3 sequence (DNA): TGTGCCAGCAGCCCCCCGGGACAAGTGTTATCCTACGAGCAGTACTTC. It translates to CASSPPGQVLSYEQYF.